In this sample, the clone carrying this T cell receptor beta chain turned up once. Its target is unknown. CDR3 size: 15 residues. CDR1 is SGHNT and CDR2 is YYREEE in the germline V gene (reference sequence). Trimming took 3 bases from V and 0 from J, leaving 13 bases between them. The source of the sample is a study of cytomegalovirus exposure and HLA in healthy donors. It was with 60 Vbeta and 13 Jbeta primers that the PCR ran. The table came from immunoSEQ multiplex PCR; TCRdb's copy has only in-frame clones and leaves some out. The sample consists of 150,000 or so clones, roughly 73% of them appearing once. Study-level results: The study assumed roughly uniform donor sequencing depth for presence/absence analyses. Published work reported that the classifier diagnosed cytomegalovirus status with high specificity and sensitivity. In vitro testing confirmed a few CMV-associated chains as specific for CMV antigens. An analysis done earlier found most TCR beta V segments productive about 90% or about 30% of the time.

This TCR was sampled from a woman aged 35 to 49 in good health and CMV-seropositive. The chain is built from TRBV5-4 and TRBJ2-7; tentatively, D is TRBD1 (5 bases). Sequences were obtained from PBMCs. The CDR3 reads CASSSGHRSSYEQYF. CDR3 in DNA: TGTGCCAGCAGCTCAGGACATAGGAGCTCCTACGAGCAGTACTTC.